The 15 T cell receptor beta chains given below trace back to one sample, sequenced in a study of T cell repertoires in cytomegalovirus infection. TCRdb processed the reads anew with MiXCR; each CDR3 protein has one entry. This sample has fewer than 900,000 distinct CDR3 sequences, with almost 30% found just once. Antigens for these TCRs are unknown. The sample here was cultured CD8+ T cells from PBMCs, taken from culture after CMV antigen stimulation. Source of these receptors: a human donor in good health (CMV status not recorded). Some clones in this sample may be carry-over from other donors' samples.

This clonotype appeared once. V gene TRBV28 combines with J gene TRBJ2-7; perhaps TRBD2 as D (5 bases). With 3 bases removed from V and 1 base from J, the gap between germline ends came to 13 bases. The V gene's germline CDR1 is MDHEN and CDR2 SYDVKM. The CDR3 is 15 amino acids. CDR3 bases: TGTGCCAGCAGTTTCGCGGGCGGAAGATCCTACGAGCAGTACTTC. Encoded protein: CASSFAGGRSYEQYF.

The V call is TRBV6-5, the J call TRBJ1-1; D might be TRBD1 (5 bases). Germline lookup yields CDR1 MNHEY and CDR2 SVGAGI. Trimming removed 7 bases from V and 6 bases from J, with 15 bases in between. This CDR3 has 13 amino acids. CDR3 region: CASKVRGKPEAFF. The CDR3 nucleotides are TGTGCCAGCAAAGTACGGGGGAAGCCTGAAGCTTTCTTT.

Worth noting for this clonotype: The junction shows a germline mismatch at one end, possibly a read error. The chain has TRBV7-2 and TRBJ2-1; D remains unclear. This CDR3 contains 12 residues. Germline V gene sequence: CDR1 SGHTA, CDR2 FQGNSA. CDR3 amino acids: CASSLVYNKQFF. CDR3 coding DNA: TGTGCCAGCAGCTTAGTCTACAATAAGCAGTTCTTC.

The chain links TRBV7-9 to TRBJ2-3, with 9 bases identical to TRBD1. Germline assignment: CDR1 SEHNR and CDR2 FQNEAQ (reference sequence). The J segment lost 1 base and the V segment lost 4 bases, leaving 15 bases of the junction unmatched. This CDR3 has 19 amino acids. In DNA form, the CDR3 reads TGTGCCAGCAGCTACCCACCGGGACAGGGTGCCCTGCGCACAGATACGCAGTATTTT. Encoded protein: CASSYPPGQGALRTDTQYF. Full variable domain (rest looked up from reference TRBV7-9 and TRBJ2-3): DTGVSQNPRHKITKRGQNVTFRCDPISEHNRLYWYRQTLGQGPEFLTYFQNEAQLEKSRLLSDRFSAERPKGSFSTLEIQRTEQGDSAMYLCASSYPPGQGALRTDTQYFGPGTRLTVL.

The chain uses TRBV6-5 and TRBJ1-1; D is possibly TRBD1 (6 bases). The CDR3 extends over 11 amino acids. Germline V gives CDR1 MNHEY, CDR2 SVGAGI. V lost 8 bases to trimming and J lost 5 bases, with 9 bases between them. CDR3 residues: CASLQGTEAFF. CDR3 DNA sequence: TGTGCCAGCCTACAGGGAACTGAAGCTTTCTTT.

The CDR3 DNA sequence: TGTGCCAGCAGTTTATCACTCCGGACAGGGTTCACCGGGGAGCTGTTTTTT. It yields the protein CASSLSLRTGFTGELFF. The chain uses TRBV27 and TRBJ2-2, with TRBD1 matching over 8 bases. After removal of 0 bases from V and 4 bases from J, the junction contained 7 bases not matched to a gene. This CDR3 is built from 17 residues. Germline lookup yields CDR1 MNHEY and CDR2 SMNVEV (reference sequence).

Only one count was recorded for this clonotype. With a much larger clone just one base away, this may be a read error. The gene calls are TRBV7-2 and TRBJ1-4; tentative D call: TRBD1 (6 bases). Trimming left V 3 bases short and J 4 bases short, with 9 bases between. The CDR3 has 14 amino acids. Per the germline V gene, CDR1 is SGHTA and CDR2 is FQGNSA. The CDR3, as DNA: TGTACCAGCAGCTTCCAGGGGATTAATGAAAAACTGTTTTTT. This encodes CTSSFQGINEKLFF.

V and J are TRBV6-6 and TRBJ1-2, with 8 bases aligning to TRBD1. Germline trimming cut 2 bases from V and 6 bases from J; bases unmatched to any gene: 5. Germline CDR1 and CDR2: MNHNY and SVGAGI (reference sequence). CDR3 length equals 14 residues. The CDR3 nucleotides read TGTGCCAGCAGTTACGAGGGGACAGGAAATGGCTACACCTTC. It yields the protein CASSYEGTGNGYTF.

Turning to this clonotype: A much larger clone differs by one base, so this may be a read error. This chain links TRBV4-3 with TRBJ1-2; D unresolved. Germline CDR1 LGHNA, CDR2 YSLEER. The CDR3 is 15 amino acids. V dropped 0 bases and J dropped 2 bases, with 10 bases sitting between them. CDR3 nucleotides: TGCGCCAGCAGCCAAGATTTCGGGATCAACTATGGCTACACCTTC. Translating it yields CASSQDFGINYGYTF.

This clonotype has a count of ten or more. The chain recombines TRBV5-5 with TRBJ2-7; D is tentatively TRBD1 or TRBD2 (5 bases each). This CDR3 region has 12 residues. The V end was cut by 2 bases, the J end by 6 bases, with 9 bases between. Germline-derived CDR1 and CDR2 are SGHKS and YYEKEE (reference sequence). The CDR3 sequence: CASSFPGGEQYV. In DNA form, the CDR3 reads TGTGCCAGCAGCTTCCCTGGGGGCGAGCAGTACGTC.

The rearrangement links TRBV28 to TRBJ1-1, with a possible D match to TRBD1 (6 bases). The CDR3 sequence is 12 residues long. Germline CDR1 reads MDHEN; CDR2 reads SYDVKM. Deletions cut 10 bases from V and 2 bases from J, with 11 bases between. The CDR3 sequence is CATEGHNTEAFF. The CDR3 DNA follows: TGTGCCACCGAGGGACACAACACTGAAGCTTTCTTT.

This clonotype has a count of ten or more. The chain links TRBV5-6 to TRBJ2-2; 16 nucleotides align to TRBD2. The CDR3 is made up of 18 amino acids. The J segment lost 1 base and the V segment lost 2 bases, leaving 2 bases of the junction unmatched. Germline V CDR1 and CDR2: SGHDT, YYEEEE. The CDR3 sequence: CASSLGTSGGENTGELFF. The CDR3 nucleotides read TGTGCCAGCAGCTTAGGGACTAGCGGGGGGGAGAACACCGGGGAGCTGTTTTTT.

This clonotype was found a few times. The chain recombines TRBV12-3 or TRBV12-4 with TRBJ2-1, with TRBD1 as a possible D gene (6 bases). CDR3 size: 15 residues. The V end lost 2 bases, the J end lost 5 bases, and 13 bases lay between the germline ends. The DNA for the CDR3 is TGTGCCAGCAGTTTAACAGGGATGAGTAACAATGAGCAGTTCTTC. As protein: CASSLTGMSNNEQFF.

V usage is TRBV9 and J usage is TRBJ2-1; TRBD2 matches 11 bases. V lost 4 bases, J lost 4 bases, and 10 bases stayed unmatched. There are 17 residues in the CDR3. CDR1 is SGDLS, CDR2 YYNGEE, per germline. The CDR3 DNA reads TGTGCCAGCAGCCAAGCGCCGGGGACTAGCGGATACAATGAGCAGTTCTTC. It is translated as CASSQAPGTSGYNEQFF.

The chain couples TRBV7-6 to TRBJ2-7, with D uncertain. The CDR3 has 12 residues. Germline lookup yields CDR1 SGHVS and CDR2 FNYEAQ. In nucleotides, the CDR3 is TGTCCCAGCAGCCCGGCTGGCGGCGAGCAGTACGTC. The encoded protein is CPSSPAGGEQYV.